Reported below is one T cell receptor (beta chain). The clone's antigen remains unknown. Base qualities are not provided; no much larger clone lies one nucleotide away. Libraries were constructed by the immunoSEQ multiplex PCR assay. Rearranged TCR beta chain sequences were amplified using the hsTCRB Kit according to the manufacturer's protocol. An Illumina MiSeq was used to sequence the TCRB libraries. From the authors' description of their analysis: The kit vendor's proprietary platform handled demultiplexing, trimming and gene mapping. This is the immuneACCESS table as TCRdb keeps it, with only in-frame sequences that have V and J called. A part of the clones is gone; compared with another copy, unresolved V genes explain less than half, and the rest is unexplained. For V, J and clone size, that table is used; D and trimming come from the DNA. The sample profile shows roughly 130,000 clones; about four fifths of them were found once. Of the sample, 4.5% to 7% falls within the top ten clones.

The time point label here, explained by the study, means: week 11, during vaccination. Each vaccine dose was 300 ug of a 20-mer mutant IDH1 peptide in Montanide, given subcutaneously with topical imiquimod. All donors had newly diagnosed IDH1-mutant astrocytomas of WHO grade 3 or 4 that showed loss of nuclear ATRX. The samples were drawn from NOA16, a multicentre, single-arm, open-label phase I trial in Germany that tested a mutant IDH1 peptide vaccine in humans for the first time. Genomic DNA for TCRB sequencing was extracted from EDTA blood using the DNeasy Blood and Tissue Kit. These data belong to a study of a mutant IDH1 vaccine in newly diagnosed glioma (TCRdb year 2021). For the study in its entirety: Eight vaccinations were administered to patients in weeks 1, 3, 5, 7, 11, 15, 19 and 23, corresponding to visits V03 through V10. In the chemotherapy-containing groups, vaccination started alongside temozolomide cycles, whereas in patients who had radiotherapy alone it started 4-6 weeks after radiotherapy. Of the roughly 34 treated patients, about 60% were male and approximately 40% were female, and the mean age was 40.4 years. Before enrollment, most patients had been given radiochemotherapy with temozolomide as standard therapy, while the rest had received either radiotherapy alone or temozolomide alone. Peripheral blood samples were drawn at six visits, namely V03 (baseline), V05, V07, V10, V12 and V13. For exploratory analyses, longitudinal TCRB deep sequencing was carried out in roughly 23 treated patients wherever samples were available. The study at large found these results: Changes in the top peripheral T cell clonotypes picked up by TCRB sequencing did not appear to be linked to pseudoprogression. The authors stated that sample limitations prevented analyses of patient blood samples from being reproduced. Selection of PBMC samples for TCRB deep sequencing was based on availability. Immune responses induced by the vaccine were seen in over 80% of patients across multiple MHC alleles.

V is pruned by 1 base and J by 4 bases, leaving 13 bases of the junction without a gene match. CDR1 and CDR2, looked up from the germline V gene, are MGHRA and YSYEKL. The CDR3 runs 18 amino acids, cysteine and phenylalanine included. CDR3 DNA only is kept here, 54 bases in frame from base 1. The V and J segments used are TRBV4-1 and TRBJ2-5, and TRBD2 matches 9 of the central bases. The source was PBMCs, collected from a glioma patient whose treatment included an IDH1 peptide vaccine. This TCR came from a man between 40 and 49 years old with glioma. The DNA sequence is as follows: TGCGCCAGCAGCCAAGCTCTGGTCGCGGGGGGGGCCGCAGAGACCCAGTACTTC. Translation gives CASSQALVAGGAAETQYF.